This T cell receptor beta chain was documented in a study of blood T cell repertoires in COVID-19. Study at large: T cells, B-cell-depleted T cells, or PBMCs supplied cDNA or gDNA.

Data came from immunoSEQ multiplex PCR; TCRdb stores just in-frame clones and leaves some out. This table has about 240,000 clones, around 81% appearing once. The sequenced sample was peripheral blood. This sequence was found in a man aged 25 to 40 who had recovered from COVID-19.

The CDR3 here is CASSTDRNTEAFF. CDR3 DNA sequence: TGTGCCAGTAGTACCGACAGGAACACTGAAGCTTTCTTT. The gene calls are TRBV19 and TRBJ1-1, with D perhaps TRBD1 (5 bases). Germline-derived CDR1 and CDR2 are LNHDA and SQIVND (reference sequence). The CDR3 extends over 13 amino acids. Trimming took 4 bases from V and 1 from J, leaving 7 bases between them.